This record covers a single TCR beta chain. The sample originates from a study of blood T cell repertoires in COVID-19. Study background: COVID-19 samples from acute and convalescent phases originated in the United States, Italy and Spain. Sample material is recorded as cDNA or gDNA derived from T cells, B-cell-depleted T cells, or PBMCs.

Per the germline V gene, CDR1 is MNHEY and CDR2 is SMNVEV (reference sequence). The CDR3 sequence is 14 residues long. With 3 bases removed from V and 3 bases from J, the gap between germline ends came to 9 bases. Original handling: Scientists estimated how many nucleated cells there were by amplifying reference gene primers. Measured with immunoSEQ multiplex PCR; TCRdb has only the in-frame clones, and not every one. That table furnishes V, J and clone size, whereas the DNA furnished D and trimming. The table shows about 63,000 clones, with under 90% occurring only once. Sequencing was done on a sample of peripheral blood. This rearrangement joins TRBV27 to TRBJ1-5; possibly TRBD1 for D (5 bases). The TCR comes from a human donor in a cohort sampled during active COVID-19. The CDR3 loop reads CASSFVGDNQPQHF. CDR3 nucleotide sequence: TGTGCCAGCAGTTTTGTAGGGGACAATCAGCCCCAGCATTTT.